A selection of T cell receptor beta chains follows, all from one sample in a study of T cells expressing NK-cell markers. Reanalyzing the 5' RACE reads, TCRdb keeps one entry per CDR3 protein, without DNA. In total, the table holds 500,000 to 600,000 distinct CDR3 sequences. The sequenced sample consisted of blood T cells: a sorted CD56 or NKG2C T cell subset, CD4+ or CD8+ T cells, or bulk PBMC T cells (not recorded which). The source of these receptors is a man younger than 35 in good health. Both conserved end residues are part of each CDR3. Fields, in order: J gene, V gene, CDR3 protein.

TRBJ1-5	TRBV16	CASSQFPGPNQPQHF
TRBJ1-1	TRBV24-1	CAIQGGMGTEAFF
TRBJ2-7	TRBV29-1	CSVQGAGPEQYF
TRBJ1-5	TRBV6-1	CASRPGTRSNQPQHF
TRBJ2-3	TRBV12-3/TRBV12-4	CASSRNGNTDTQYF
TRBJ2-2	TRBV7-2	CASSFFGGDTGELFF
TRBJ2-2	TRBV7-9	CASSPDSPDANTGELFF
TRBJ2-3	TRBV7-9	CASSSTTRRQYF
TRBJ2-4	TRBV5-1	CASQGAKNIQYF
TRBJ2-1	TRBV30	CALLMTPTYNEQFF
TRBJ2-4	TRBV10-3	CAISEPGQGGGAKNIQYF
TRBJ2-1	TRBV3-1	CASQLAILHEQFF
TRBJ1-2	TRBV7-9	CASSLVRANYGYTF
TRBJ2-3	TRBV29-1	CSVDGTSANTQYF
TRBJ1-2	TRBV6-5	CASSYISQGAPNYGYTF
TRBJ2-1	TRBV5-5	CASSPGGQYNEQFF
TRBJ2-1	TRBV4-2	CASSQEQGSRSEQFF
TRBJ2-3	TRBV27	CASSSPPGRSTDTQYF